This TCR beta chain was sequenced for a study of blood T cell repertoires in COVID-19. Study-level background: Sources were T cells, B-cell-depleted T cells, or PBMCs; the material itself was cDNA or gDNA.

As processed by the authors: Amplified reference gene primers provided the basis for estimating nucleated cell counts. Method: immunoSEQ multiplex PCR; TCRdb's copy keeps in-frame clones and lacks some. Clone size and V and J calls were adopted from that table, with D and trimming inferred from the DNA. The table has approximately 37,000 clones, 70% to 90% seen once. Germline-derived CDR1 and CDR2 are SGHVS and FNYEAQ. Between the trimmed V and J ends, which lost 5 bases and 1 base, there was a span of 8 bases. The CDR3 spans 13 residues. This chain connects TRBV7-6 to TRBJ1-1; D gene ambiguous. Source material: peripheral blood. This clonotype originated in a middle-aged man in a cohort sampled during active COVID-19. The CDR3 protein is CASSADTNTEAFF. CDR3 DNA sequence: TGTGCCAGCAGCGCTGACACGAACACTGAAGCTTTCTTT.